This T cell receptor beta chain was identified in a study of shared clonotypes between healthy human individuals. Some clones are missing from TCRdb's copy, which holds only in-frame ones; the method was immunoSEQ multiplex PCR. Of millions of clones listed, around 95% are singletons. Between the trimmed V and J ends, which lost 3 bases and 2 bases, there was a span of 7 bases. The CDR3 is made up of 13 amino acids. The germline V gene has CDR1 ENHRY and CDR2 SYGVKD. This receptor was obtained from a man younger than 35 in good health. Sequenced: naive CD4+ T cells sorted from blood. Subset denoted: CD45RA+ positively selected. This chain uses TRBV10-3 with TRBJ1-2; D possibly corresponds to TRBD1 (5 bases). The CDR3 spells CAISDRENYGYTF. The DNA of the CDR3 is TGTGCCATCAGTGACAGGGAAAACTATGGCTACACCTTC.